These 16 T cell receptor beta chains came from one sample sequenced in a study of T cell responses to AZD1222 COVID-19 vaccine listed by TCRdb under 2021. Library prep was done by the immunoSEQ multiplex PCR assay. The clones in this table, taken by TCRdb from immuneACCESS, are in-frame only. Not every clone is retained; where verified, under half of the shortfall comes from an unresolved V gene, and the cause of the rest is unknown. For this sample there are 100,000 to 120,000 clones; about 95% appear just once. In total, the top ten clones hold about 3% of the sample. The sample's time point label is to be understood as: about 28 days (+/-7) after the second vaccine dose. The material was peripheral blood, obtained 28 days after the second AZD1222 dose. Receptor source: an adult who received the AZD1222 COVID-19 vaccine.

The rearrangement uses TRBV7-9 and TRBJ2-3; no clear D gene. Between the trimmed V and J ends, which lost 1 base and 2 bases, there was a span of 10 bases. The CDR3 spans 15 residues. Germline CDR1 and CDR2: SEHNR and FQNEAQ (reference sequence). In nucleotides, the CDR3 is TGTGCCAGCAGCTTAGTATCCGGCGACACAGATACGCAGTATTTT. It translates to CASSLVSGDTDTQYF.

The rearrangement uses TRBV5-6 and TRBJ1-2; 11 bases align to TRBD1. Unmatched junction bases numbered 2, after V lost 2 bases and J lost 5 bases. The V gene's germline CDR1 is SGHDT and CDR2 YYEEEE. This CDR3 region has 14 residues. This CDR3 is CASSLGTGGYGYTF. The CDR3 nucleotides are TGTGCCAGCAGCTTAGGGACAGGGGGTTATGGCTACACCTTC.

The rearrangement uses TRBV6-4 and TRBJ2-4; possibly TRBD1 or TRBD2 for D (5 bases each). Trimming took 6 bases from V and 1 from J, leaving 13 bases between them. This CDR3 has 15 residues. Germline CDR1 reads MRHNA; CDR2 reads SNTAGT. The CDR3 loop is CASSPGRAAKNIQYF. The CDR3 nucleotides read TGTGCCAGCAGCCCGGGGCGCGCGGCCAAAAACATTCAGTACTTC.

This chain connects TRBV13 to TRBJ2-3, with 9 bases aligning to TRBD1. The CDR3 loop spans 16 amino acids. In germline, CDR1 is PRHDT, CDR2 FYEKMQ (reference sequence). V lost 3 bases and J lost 0; bases outside the gene matches: 4. The CDR3 DNA reads TGTGCCAGCAGCTTGCTTACAGGGGGCAGCACAGATACGCAGTATTTT. Amino acids: CASSLLTGGSTDTQYF.

J is TRBJ1-2 and V is TRBV6-1; perhaps TRBD1 as D (5 bases). The CDR3 runs to 14 residues. V lost 2 bases and J 2 bases, leaving 9 bases between the germline ends. Per the germline V gene, CDR1 is MNHNS and CDR2 is SASEGT. DNA for the CDR3: TGTGCCAGCAGTGAAACCGGGGGAAACTATGGCTACACCTTC. Protein product: CASSETGGNYGYTF.

The chain has TRBV27 and TRBJ1-5; D is perhaps TRBD1 (6 bases). The V end lost 4 bases, the J end lost 2 bases, and 21 bases lay between the germline ends. CDR3 size: 18 residues. CDR1 is MNHEY, CDR2 SMNVEV, per germline (reference sequence). CDR3 in DNA: TGTGCCAGCAGTTATAGCCCGACAGGACGCTCGGGCAATCAGCCCCAGCATTTT. Its translation: CASSYSPTGRSGNQPQHF.

This clone was detected a few times. This rearrangement joins TRBV19 to TRBJ1-5; the D is unclear. CDR1 and CDR2 (germline): LNHDA, SQIVND (reference sequence). This CDR3 has 15 amino acids. Between the trimmed V and J ends, which lost 3 bases and 7 bases, there was a span of 16 bases. CDR3 protein: CASSIRLGVNQPQHF. The CDR3 DNA reads TGTGCCAGTAGTATCCGTTTAGGCGTCAACCAGCCCCAGCATTTT.

The chain combines TRBV19 with TRBJ2-3; D call uncertain. V lost 7 bases to trimming and J lost 2 bases, with 10 bases between them. From germline, CDR1 is LNHDA and CDR2 SQIVND (reference sequence). The CDR3 totals 13 residues. The CDR3 DNA follows: TGTGCCAGTATGGTCTCTAACACAGATACGCAGTATTTT. It codes for CASMVSNTDTQYF.

The V gene is TRBV27, the J gene TRBJ2-7; TRBD1 is a possible D gene (5 bases). In germline, CDR1 is MNHEY, CDR2 SMNVEV (reference sequence). The CDR3 length is 13 residues. V was pared by 0 bases and J by 4 bases, with 7 bases between. Here the CDR3 DNA reads TGTGCCAGCAGTTTATCAACAGGATACGAGCAGTACTTC. As protein: CASSLSTGYEQYF.

This clone was counted once. This chain joins TRBV5-4 and TRBJ1-5; 7 nucleotides align to TRBD1. J was trimmed by 2 bases and V by 4 bases; bases with no gene match: 3. CDR1 is SGHNT and CDR2 is YYREEE in the germline V gene (reference sequence). The CDR3 has 14 residues. CDR3 nucleotides: TGTGCCAGCAGCCTTGACAGGGGCAATCAGCCCCAGCATTTT. Its protein product is CASSLDRGNQPQHF.

The rearrangement joins TRBV18 to TRBJ1-1; 8 bases are a match to TRBD1. V lost 1 base, J lost 3 bases, and 13 bases stayed unmatched. Germline V gene data show CDR1 as KGHSH and CDR2 as LQKENI. The CDR3 totals 18 residues. CDR3 DNA sequence: TGTGCCAGCTCACCACTGGGAAGGGGACAGGTCGGACACACTGAAGCTTTCTTT. Translated: CASSPLGRGQVGHTEAFF. Supplemented by reference TRBV18 and TRBJ1-1, the full variable domain reads NAGVMQNPRHLVRRRGQEARLRCSPMKGHSHVYWYRQLPEEGLKFMVYLQKENIIDESGMPKERFSAEFPKEGPSILRIQQVVRGDSAAYFCASSPLGRGQVGHTEAFFGQGTRLTVV.

The V gene is TRBV18, the J gene TRBJ1-3; no definite D call. Per germline, CDR1 KGHSH and CDR2 LQKENI. Trimming took 4 bases from V and 3 from J, leaving 10 bases between them. This CDR3 region has 14 residues. The CDR3 loop reads CASSRAGIGNTIYF. CDR3 DNA: TGTGCCAGCTCACGGGCCGGCATTGGAAACACCATATATTTT.

The chain employs TRBV10-3 and TRBJ1-3; no clear D gene. Germline loops: CDR1 ENHRY, CDR2 SYGVKD. The CDR3 extends over 20 amino acids. V was cut by 0 bases and J by 0 bases, with 21 bases left in between. This CDR3 reads CAISESMKGRESLSGNTIYF. CDR3 sequence (DNA): TGTGCCATCAGTGAGTCGATGAAGGGTAGGGAGTCACTCTCTGGAAACACCATATATTTT.

The chain has TRBV18 and TRBJ2-2; a weak D match, TRBD1 (5 bases). This CDR3 contains 16 residues. The V gene's germline CDR1 is KGHSH and CDR2 LQKENI. V lost 3 bases, J lost 8 bases, and 19 bases lay in between. CDR3 sequence: CASSPPSGQKKGELFF. The CDR3 nucleotides read TGTGCCAGCTCACCTCCAAGTGGACAAAAAAAGGGGGAGCTGTTTTTT.

Regarding this clone: This sample includes further DNA sequences coding for the same CDR3. The V and J genes are TRBV20-1 and TRBJ2-7, with D perhaps given as TRBD1 or TRBD2 (5 bases each). Germline-derived CDR1 and CDR2 are DFQATT and SNEGSKA (reference sequence). V was clipped by 3 bases and J by 4 bases, with 7 bases between them. The CDR3 runs to 11 residues. The chain's CDR3 is CSARRGYEQYF. The CDR3 DNA follows: TGCAGTGCTAGGAGGGGATACGAGCAGTACTTC.

V usage is TRBV18 and J usage is TRBJ1-3; D is undetermined. CDR3 length: 15 residues. Germline CDR1 and CDR2: KGHSH and LQKENI. V lost 3 bases to trimming and J lost 0 bases, with 9 bases between them. The CDR3 DNA reads TGTGCCAGCTCACCGGCTGGGAGCTCTGGAAACACCATATATTTT. Translated, it gives CASSPAGSSGNTIYF.